The 7 T cell receptor beta chains in this list originate from one sample, sequenced in a study of blood T cell repertoires in COVID-19 (TCRdb year 2020). The library was built by means of the immunoSEQ multiplex PCR assay. TCRdb provides this immuneACCESS table in a form limited to in-frame rearrangements. Some clones are lacking; in checked studies, under half of them reflect an unresolved V gene, and why the rest are absent is not known. The sample profile shows about 300,000 clones; 85% to 90% of them were found once. The ten largest clones take up roughly 6.1% of the sample. Specimen: peripheral blood. These receptor sequences come from a woman aged 50 to 60 with COVID-19, enrolled during active disease.

The chain carries TRBV4-2 and TRBJ2-1; D uncertain. There are 15 residues in the CDR3. V lost 0 bases and J lost 13, with 19 bases in between. Germline CDR1 reads LGHNA; CDR2 reads YNFKEQ. The CDR3 loop reads CASSQDSSVLSPQFF. In DNA form, the CDR3 reads TGTGCCAGCAGCCAAGATTCGTCGGTTCTATCCCCACAGTTCTTC.

J is TRBJ2-5 and V is TRBV14; 10 positions match TRBD2. The CDR3 loop spans 16 amino acids. After removal of 5 bases from V and 5 bases from J, the junction contained 11 bases not matched to a gene. Germline loops: CDR1 SGHDN, CDR2 FVKESK. For the CDR3, the DNA is TGTGCCAGCAGCTCGACTAGCGGGTCGGCCTATGAGACCCAGTACTTC. Translated, it gives CASSSTSGSAYETQYF.

This chain links TRBV11-3 with TRBJ2-7, with D perhaps TRBD1 (5 bases). Trimming took 4 bases from V and 2 from J, leaving 12 bases between them. The CDR3 runs 14 residues. Germline CDR1 and CDR2: SGHNT and YENEEA. DNA of the CDR3: TGTGCCAGCAGCTCACAGACAGCTACCTACGAGCAGTACTTC. Protein sequence: CASSSQTATYEQYF.

This rearrangement joins TRBV29-1 to TRBJ1-5, with D unresolved. The V end lost 7 bases, the J end lost 4 bases, and 17 bases lay between the germline ends. The germline CDR1 and CDR2 sequences are SQVTM and ANQGSEA. The length of the CDR3 is 14 residues. The CDR3 region is CSARGNGENQPQHF. The CDR3 nucleotides are TGCAGCGCACGAGGGAATGGGGAAAATCAGCCCCAGCATTTT.

V is TRBV30 and J is TRBJ1-3; a weak D match, TRBD1 (5 bases). With 5 bases removed from V and 5 bases from J, the gap between germline ends came to 22 bases. Germline CDR1 reads GTSNPN; CDR2 reads SVGIG (reference sequence). The CDR3 spans 16 residues. CDR3 amino acids: CAWDERRAIIRNTIYF. The CDR3 region has the DNA TGTGCCTGGGACGAACGCAGGGCTATAATAAGAAACACCATATATTTT.

This clone was counted once. The rearrangement joins TRBV11-2 to TRBJ2-1; no clear D gene. CDR1 and CDR2 from the germline V gene are SGHAT and FQNNGV. CDR3 length equals 15 residues. Trimming removed 5 bases at V and 0 bases at J, with 11 bases between. Here the CDR3 reads CASSRIAASYNEQFF. CDR3 DNA sequence: TGTGCCAGCAGCCGTATAGCAGCCTCCTACAATGAGCAGTTCTTC.

This clone was seen more than once but under ten times. The chain combines TRBV9 with TRBJ1-2; 8 positions agree with TRBD1. The V gene's germline CDR1 is SGDLS and CDR2 YYNGEE. The CDR3 loop spans 15 amino acids. The V gene end was trimmed by 2 bases and the J gene end by 4 bases; junction bases not matched to a gene: 7. In DNA form, the CDR3 reads TGTGCCAGCAGCGTCCGGGACAGGATGTTCTATGGCTACACCTTC. Protein product: CASSVRDRMFYGYTF.